Listed below are T cell receptor beta chains from one sample, sequenced in a study of cytomegalovirus exposure and HLA in healthy donors. The repertoire was sequenced with immunoSEQ multiplex PCR; TCRdb's copy has only in-frame clones and lacks some. The clone table shows 150,000 to 200,000 clones, with the ten largest holding 2.1%. Sequences were obtained from PBMCs. The source of these receptors is a man aged 25 to 40 in good health and CMV-seronegative. Both conserved end residues are part of each CDR3. Fields, in order: D gene, V gene, J gene, CDR3 DNA, CDR3 protein. D genes are given only for firm matches.

D: TRBD1
V: TRBV11-2
J: TRBJ2-1
DNA: TGTGCCAGCAGCAGAGAGGGGGCGAGTTCGAGCTCCTACAATGAGCAGTTCTTC
CDR3: CASSREGASSSSYNEQFF

D: TRBD1
V: TRBV6-5
J: TRBJ2-7
DNA: TGTGCCAGCAGTTCCGGGACAGGGATGTACGAGCAGTACTTC
CDR3: CASSSGTGMYEQYF

D: .
V: TRBV10-2
J: TRBJ2-2
DNA: TGCGCCAGCAGTGAGCCTCCGCTAGCGTCGAACACCGGGGAGCTGTTTTTT
CDR3: CASSEPPLASNTGELFF

D: .
V: TRBV5-1
J: TRBJ2-3
DNA: TGCGCCAGCAGCTTGGCCGACTATCTGGGCACAGATACGCAGTATTTT
CDR3: CASSLADYLGTDTQYF

D: .
V: TRBV10-2
J: TRBJ1-2
DNA: TGCGCCAGCAGTGACCCGTCGGGGGGCGGCTATGGCTACACCTTC
CDR3: CASSDPSGGGYGYTF

D: .
V: TRBV2
J: TRBJ2-1
DNA: TGTGCCAGCATCTTGTCCCGTCCTGAGCAGTTCTTC
CDR3: CASILSRPEQFF

D: TRBD1
V: TRBV6-6
J: TRBJ2-4
DNA: TGTGCCAGCAGTCTCGGGACAGGGACAGGAAACATTCAGTACTTC
CDR3: CASSLGTGTGNIQYF

D: TRBD1
V: TRBV28
J: TRBJ2-7
DNA: TGTGCCAGCACCTGGGGCGGGACAGGGGGCTACGAGCAGTACTTC
CDR3: CASTWGGTGGYEQYF

D: .
V: TRBV11-3
J: TRBJ2-7
DNA: TGTGCCAGCAGTCTTGCCGGGACAATGAATTATGAGCAGTACTTC
CDR3: CASSLAGTMNYEQYF

D: .
V: TRBV6-5
J: TRBJ2-1
DNA: TGTGCCAGCAGCCCGGGGTCGACCTACAATGAGCAGTTCTTC
CDR3: CASSPGSTYNEQFF

D: .
V: TRBV18
J: TRBJ1-2
DNA: TGTGCCAGCTCCCCGGCTAACTATGGCTACACCTTC
CDR3: CASSPANYGYTF

D: .
V: TRBV7-9
J: TRBJ1-2
DNA: TGTGCCAGCAGCTTCGGCGTCAGGGTCCTTTATGGCTACACCTTC
CDR3: CASSFGVRVLYGYTF

D: .
V: TRBV5-5
J: TRBJ1-3
DNA: TGTGCCAGCAGCTTGGAGCGCGCTCGAGACACCATATATTTT
CDR3: CASSLERARDTIYF

D: TRBD1
V: TRBV4-1
J: TRBJ2-5
DNA: TGCGCCAGCAGCCAGGCGGACAGGGGGCGCCAAGAGACCCAGTACTTC
CDR3: CASSQADRGRQETQYF

D: .
V: TRBV2
J: TRBJ2-5
DNA: TGTGCCAGCAGGGACCACAGGGTGGCCCAGGGGGAGACCCAGTACTTC
CDR3: CASRDHRVAQGETQYF

D: .
V: TRBV5-1
J: TRBJ2-1
DNA: TGCGCCAGCAGGGAGCAGGGGATTTTTTGGAATGAGCAGTTCTTC
CDR3: CASREQGIFWNEQFF

D: TRBD2
V: TRBV5-1
J: TRBJ2-1
DNA: TGCGCCAGCAGCTTGGGGCGGGGGAGCTCCTACAATGAGCAGTTCTTC
CDR3: CASSLGRGSSYNEQFF

D: .
V: TRBV6-1
J: TRBJ1-2
DNA: TGTGCCAGCAGTGAAGCGCTTGAAGGCGTCCGGGGGGTCGACTATGGCTACACCTTC
CDR3: CASSEALEGVRGVDYGYTF

D: TRBD1
V: TRBV11-3
J: TRBJ2-1
DNA: TGTGCCAGCAGCATTCGGACAGGCGCATACAATGAGCAGTTCTTC
CDR3: CASSIRTGAYNEQFF

D: .
V: TRBV7-2
J: TRBJ1-2
DNA: TGTGCCAGCGGTCTGGGGGGGATAGGCTACACCTTC
CDR3: CASGLGGIGYTF

D: TRBD1
V: TRBV5-4
J: TRBJ2-7
DNA: TGTGCCAGCAGCTTGAAGGGACAGGGGGCCTACGAGCAGTACTTC
CDR3: CASSLKGQGAYEQYF

D: TRBD2
V: TRBV7-2
J: TRBJ2-1
DNA: TGTGCCAGCACCGCGGGGGAGGATGAGCAGTTCTTC
CDR3: CASTAGEDEQFF

D: TRBD2
V: TRBV7-9
J: TRBJ2-1
DNA: TGTGCCAGCAGGTCAAGACTAGCGGGAGGGCCATGGAATGAGCAGTTCTTC
CDR3: CASRSRLAGGPWNEQFF

D: TRBD2
V: TRBV6-1
J: TRBJ2-7
DNA: TGTGCCAGCGCCGGGACTAGAGGATACGAGCAGTACTTC
CDR3: CASAGTRGYEQYF

D: TRBD2
V: TRBV5-8
J: TRBJ2-4
DNA: TGTGCCAGCAGCTTTGACGGGGGGAGCAAAAACATTCAGTACTTC
CDR3: CASSFDGGSKNIQYF

D: TRBD1
V: TRBV18
J: TRBJ1-3
DNA: TGTGCCAGCTCACCGACGGCAGGGGGTGGAAACACCATATATTTT
CDR3: CASSPTAGGGNTIYF

D: .
V: TRBV10-3
J: TRBJ1-1
DNA: TGTGCCATCAGTGAAGCAGGGAACACTGAAGCTTTCTTT
CDR3: CAISEAGNTEAFF

D: .
V: TRBV5-4
J: TRBJ2-5
DNA: TGTGCCAGCAGCTTTGGGGGCGATTGGGAGACCCAGTACTTC
CDR3: CASSFGGDWETQYF

D: .
V: TRBV5-1
J: TRBJ1-2
DNA: TGCGCCAGCAGCTTGGACCGAGATGGCTACACCTTC
CDR3: CASSLDRDGYTF

D: .
V: TRBV9
J: TRBJ1-1
DNA: TGTGCCAGCAGCTCCGGCGGGGGGGGAGACACTGAAGCTTTCTTT
CDR3: CASSSGGGGDTEAFF

D: TRBD2
V: TRBV9
J: TRBJ2-3
DNA: TGTGCCAGCAGCGGGGGGGCTAGCGGGATAGTGGATACGCAGTATTTT
CDR3: CASSGGASGIVDTQYF

D: .
V: TRBV19
J: TRBJ2-3
DNA: TGTGCCAGTAGTATCTCGCCTCAAGCGGTTGGCACAGATACGCAGTATTTT
CDR3: CASSISPQAVGTDTQYF

D: .
V: TRBV7-9
J: TRBJ1-2
DNA: TGTGCCAGCAGCTTAGGGTCTACAGGGACGGTCGCCGGCTACACCTTC
CDR3: CASSLGSTGTVAGYTF

D: .
V: TRBV6-5
J: TRBJ1-5
DNA: TGTGCCAGCAGTTACGGCAGGAAGAATCAGCCCCAGCATTTT
CDR3: CASSYGRKNQPQHF

D: .
V: TRBV11-3
J: TRBJ2-1
DNA: TGTGCCAGCAGCTTAAGAATCCTCGGCTCCTACAATGAGCAGTTCTTC
CDR3: CASSLRILGSYNEQFF

D: TRBD2
V: TRBV19
J: TRBJ2-3
DNA: TGTGCCAGTAGTATAGATAGCGGGATCATAGGGGATACGCAGTATTTT
CDR3: CASSIDSGIIGDTQYF

D: TRBD1
V: TRBV27
J: TRBJ1-6
DNA: TGTGCCAGCAGTTCGGACAGGGGGACATCACCCCTCCACTTT
CDR3: CASSSDRGTSPLHF

D: TRBD2
V: TRBV5-1
J: TRBJ2-1
DNA: TGCGCCAGCAGCTTGGAGGCTAGCGGGAGTCTGAGGTATGAGCAGTTCTTC
CDR3: CASSLEASGSLRYEQFF

D: TRBD1
V: TRBV11-2
J: TRBJ2-7
DNA: TGTGCCAGCAGCTTAGGCCTTCGGACAGGGCGAATCTACGAGCAGTACTTC
CDR3: CASSLGLRTGRIYEQYF

D: TRBD1
V: TRBV2
J: TRBJ1-2
DNA: TGTGCCAGCAGTGACGTTTTGGACAGGGGGCCTTGGGGCTACACCTTC
CDR3: CASSDVLDRGPWGYTF

D: TRBD1
V: TRBV11-3
J: TRBJ2-2
DNA: TGTGCCAGCCGGGGACAGGGTGAGAACACCGGGGAGCTGTTTTTT
CDR3: CASRGQGENTGELFF

D: .
V: TRBV5-6
J: TRBJ1-2
DNA: TGTGCCAGCAGCTTTGGGGGCTCAAGGGGCTACACCTTC
CDR3: CASSFGGSRGYTF

D: TRBD1
V: TRBV5-6
J: TRBJ1-2
DNA: TGTGCCAGCAGCTCTCAGGGGGGCTACTATGGCTACACCTTC
CDR3: CASSSQGGYYGYTF

D: .
V: TRBV10-2
J: TRBJ1-5
DNA: TGCGCCAGCAGTGAGTCACAGCCTAGCAATCAGCCCCAGCATTTT
CDR3: CASSESQPSNQPQHF

D: .
V: TRBV6-4
J: TRBJ2-1
DNA: TGTGCCAGCAGTGACTCAGCTAATACCGATGAGCAGTTCTTC
CDR3: CASSDSANTDEQFF

D: .
V: TRBV18
J: TRBJ1-1
DNA: TGTGCCAGCTCACCACCGCCGGGAATGAACACTGAAGCTTTCTTT
CDR3: CASSPPPGMNTEAFF

D: .
V: TRBV29-1
J: TRBJ1-2
DNA: TGCAGCGTTCAAGGACAGTATTATGGCTACACCTTC
CDR3: CSVQGQYYGYTF

D: .
V: TRBV7-8
J: TRBJ2-2
DNA: TGTGCCAGCAGACCCCGGAGAAAGACCGGGGAGCTGTTTTTT
CDR3: CASRPRRKTGELFF

D: TRBD1
V: TRBV5-1
J: TRBJ2-6
DNA: TGCGCCAGCAGTAAGGGGGGACAGGGGGCGGATGGGGCCAACGTCCTGACTTTC
CDR3: CASSKGGQGADGANVLTF